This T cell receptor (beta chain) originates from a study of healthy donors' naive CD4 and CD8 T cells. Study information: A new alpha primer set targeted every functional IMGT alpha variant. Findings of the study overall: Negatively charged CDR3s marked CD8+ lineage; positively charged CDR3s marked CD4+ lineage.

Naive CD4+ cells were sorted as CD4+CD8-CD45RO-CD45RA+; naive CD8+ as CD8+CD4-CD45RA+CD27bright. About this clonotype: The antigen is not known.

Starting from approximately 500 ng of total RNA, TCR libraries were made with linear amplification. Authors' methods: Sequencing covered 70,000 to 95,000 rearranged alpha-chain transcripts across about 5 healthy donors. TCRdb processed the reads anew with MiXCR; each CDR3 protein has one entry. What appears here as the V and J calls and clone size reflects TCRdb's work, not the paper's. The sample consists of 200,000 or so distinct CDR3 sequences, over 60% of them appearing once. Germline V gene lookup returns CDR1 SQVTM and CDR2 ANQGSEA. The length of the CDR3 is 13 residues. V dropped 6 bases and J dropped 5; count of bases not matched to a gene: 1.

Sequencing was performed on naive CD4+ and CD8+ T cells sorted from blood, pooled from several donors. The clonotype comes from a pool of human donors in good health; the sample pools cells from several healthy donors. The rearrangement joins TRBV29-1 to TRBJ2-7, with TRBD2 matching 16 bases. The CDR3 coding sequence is TGCAGCGTCGGGACTAGCGGGAGGGACGAGCAGTACTTC. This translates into CSVGTSGRDEQYF.